One and the same sample provided the 30 T cell receptor beta chains below, sequenced in a study of cytotoxic CD8 clonotypes in ibrutinib-treated CLL. The assay was immunoSEQ multiplex PCR, and TCRdb's table has in-frame clones only and misses some. The top ten hold over 4.5% of the sample, which has roughly 180,000 clones, approximately 80% seen once. The sample was PBMCs, taken after 24 months of ibrutinib treatment. The receptor source for this set is a human donor with chronic lymphocytic leukemia.

CDR3 nucleotide sequence: TGTGCCAGCAGCCAAGACAGGGGGAGCTATGGCTACACCTTC. This codes for CASSQDRGSYGYTF. This chain links TRBV4-2 with TRBJ1-2; 7 nucleotides agree with TRBD1. Germline-derived CDR1 and CDR2 are LGHNA and YNFKEQ. V trimming: 0 bases; J trimming: 4 bases; junction bases outside the gene matches: 2. CDR3 length equals 14 residues.

This clone has only one observation. The CDR3 loop reads CAWGTGNNYGYTF. In nucleotides, the CDR3 is TGTGCCTGGGGGACAGGGAATAACTATGGCTACACCTTC. J is TRBJ1-2 and V is TRBV30; 9 bases line up with TRBD1. CDR3 length equals 13 residues. Germline values: CDR1 GTSNPN, CDR2 SVGIG (reference sequence). V shed 5 bases and J 1 base; nucleotides not matched to a gene: 2.

Only a few counts were recorded for this clone. This rearrangement joins TRBV9 to TRBJ2-7; D uncertain. V dropped 4 bases and J dropped 3 bases, with 8 bases sitting between them. In germline, CDR1 is SGDLS, CDR2 YYNGEE. CDR3 length equals 12 residues. In DNA form, the CDR3 reads TGTGCCAGCAGCCTAGACAACTACGAGCAGTACTTC. It is translated as CASSLDNYEQYF.

V and J are TRBV10-2 and TRBJ2-7; 11 nucleotides agree with TRBD1. Germline V lookup: CDR1 WSHSY, CDR2 SAAADI. Unmatched junction bases numbered 7, after V lost 10 bases and J lost 2 bases. The CDR3 sequence is 14 residues long. The CDR3 nucleotides read TGCGCCACCGCTTGGGGACAGGGGGCCTACGAGCAGTACTTC. This translates into CATAWGQGAYEQYF.

This sequence joins TRBV5-1 and TRBJ1-3; a weak D match, TRBD1 (6 bases). The CDR3 runs 15 residues. The germline V gene has CDR1 SGHRS and CDR2 YFSETQ. Trimming stripped 0 bases from V and 4 bases from J, with 11 bases between. The CDR3 DNA reads as TGCGCCAGCAGCTTGGGGCAGGGGATCGGAAACACCATATATTTT. This translates into CASSLGQGIGNTIYF.

V gene TRBV11-3 combines with J gene TRBJ2-6; 12 positions match TRBD1. The V gene end was trimmed by 4 bases and the J gene end by 3 bases; junction bases not matched to a gene: 7. Germline V lookup: CDR1 SGHNT, CDR2 YENEEA. CDR3 size: 18 residues. CDR3 bases: TGTGCCAGCAGCTCGCCCGGGACAGGGGGCCTTGGGGCCAACGTCCTGACTTTC. Translation: CASSSPGTGGLGANVLTF.

The V call is TRBV6-6, the J call TRBJ2-3, with 9 bases fitting TRBD1. CDR3 length: 16 residues. Germline-derived CDR1 and CDR2 are MNHNY and SVGAGI (reference sequence). Trimming removed 2 bases from V and 2 bases from J; junction bases left unmatched: 5. The CDR3 sequence is CASSYRDRANTDTQYF. CDR3 DNA sequence: TGTGCCAGCAGTTACCGGGACAGGGCCAACACAGATACGCAGTATTTT.

The J gene is TRBJ1-2, the V gene TRBV7-2; tentative D call: TRBD1 (6 bases). CDR3 length equals 16 residues. The germline CDR1 and CDR2 sequences are SGHTA and FQGNSA. Deletions cut 2 bases from V and 0 bases from J, with 13 bases between. CDR3: CASSLSRTAANYGYTF. Written as DNA, the CDR3 is TGTGCCAGCAGCTTATCCCGGACAGCAGCTAACTATGGCTACACCTTC.

The sample holds one count of this clone. The rearrangement uses TRBV5-1 and TRBJ1-1; D perhaps matches TRBD1 (6 bases). The CDR3 consists of 13 residues. V lost 3 bases to trimming and J lost 7 bases, with 13 bases between them. CDR1 SGHRS and CDR2 YFSETQ come from the germline V gene. The CDR3, as DNA: TGCGCCAGCAGCTCAGGGGCGTGGGGTGAAGCTTTCTTT. Its translation is CASSSGAWGEAFF.

This clone is medium-sized (0.01 to 0.1%) within its sample. The V gene is TRBV19, the J gene TRBJ1-4, with D tentatively TRBD1 (5 bases). The CDR3 is made up of 17 amino acids. V was pared by 5 bases and J by 4 bases, with 20 bases between. The germline gives CDR1 LNHDA, CDR2 SQIVND (reference sequence). The CDR3 loop is CASSARSPGPYNEKLFF. CDR3 nucleotide sequence: TGTGCCAGTAGTGCTCGTTCTCCGGGACCGTATAATGAAAAACTGTTTTTT.

The chain is built from TRBV15 and TRBJ2-3; D possibly corresponds to TRBD1 (6 bases). V was shortened by 1 base and J by 4 bases, with 15 bases between the two germline ends. This CDR3 has 16 residues. CDR1 is LNHNV and CDR2 is YYDKDF in the germline V gene (reference sequence). The CDR3 DNA reads as TGTGCCACCAGCAGAGTATTTCAGGGGTCGGCAGATACGCAGTATTTT. It translates to CATSRVFQGSADTQYF.

The chain is built from TRBV7-8 and TRBJ2-7, with 7 bases identical to TRBD1. The CDR3 loop spans 14 amino acids. Germline values: CDR1 SGHVS, CDR2 FQNEAQ. V was pared by 5 bases and J by 3 bases, with 7 bases of the junction left unmatched. CDR3 sequence (DNA): TGTGCCAGCAGCCCACAGGGGAAGGACTACGAGCAGTACTTC. Its protein is CASSPQGKDYEQYF. Filled out from reference TRBV7-8 and TRBJ2-7, the complete variable domain reads GAGVSQSPRYKVAKRGQDVALRCDPISGHVSLFWYQQALGQGPEFLTYFQNEAQLDKSGLPSDRFFAERPEGSVSTLKIQRTQQEDSAVYLCASSPQGKDYEQYFGPGTRLTVT.

The V gene is TRBV11-2, the J gene TRBJ1-3, with 8 bases fitting TRBD1. The CDR3 is made up of 15 amino acids. Germline V CDR1 and CDR2: SGHAT, FQNNGV. J gave up 4 bases and V 4 bases, and 6 bases lay outside the gene matches. The CDR3 loop reads CASSSRRGLGNTIYF. The DNA for the CDR3 is TGTGCCAGCAGCTCCCGCAGGGGGCTCGGAAACACCATATATTTT.

The CDR3 DNA reads as TGCGCCAGCAGCCAAGCTCAGGGGTTTCCAGATACGCAGTATTTT. It is translated as CASSQAQGFPDTQYF. The chain combines TRBV4-3 with TRBJ2-3; a possible D gene is TRBD1 (6 bases). V lost 1 base and J lost 4, with 12 bases in between. This CDR3 spans 15 amino acids. CDR1 and CDR2 from the germline V gene are LGHNA and YSLEER.

This chain uses TRBV6-5 with TRBJ2-3; the D is unclear. Germline CDR1 reads MNHEY; CDR2 reads SVGAGI. Trimming pared 4 bases from V and 8 bases from J, leaving 7 bases between. The CDR3 is made up of 11 amino acids. CDR3 region: CASSSSGTQYF. CDR3 sequence (DNA): TGTGCCAGCAGTTCGTCGGGTACGCAGTATTTT.

This clone was detected once. The chain recombines TRBV30 with TRBJ1-1; 10 nucleotides agree with TRBD1. The CDR3 runs to 15 residues. Germline CDR1 and CDR2: GTSNPN and SVGIG (reference sequence). V was clipped by 2 bases and J by 5 bases; unmatched bases: 8. The CDR3 is CAWSPWTGGKTEAFF. DNA of the CDR3: TGTGCCTGGAGTCCATGGACAGGGGGAAAGACTGAAGCTTTCTTT.

With respect to this clone: Sequence at one end of the junction differs from germline and may be a read error. This chain joins TRBV7-9 and TRBJ2-1; 12 bases agree with TRBD1. The CDR3 spans 14 residues. Germline V gene data show CDR1 as SEHNR and CDR2 as FQNEAQ (reference sequence). CDR3 region: CASSEPGQGAKQLF. The CDR3 nucleotides are TGTGCCAGCAGCGAACCGGGACAGGGGGCAAAGCAACTCTTC.

The chain's CDR3 is CASSLEAPGTSGARTDTQYF. CDR3 bases: TGCGCCAGCAGCTTGGAGGCCCCCGGGACTAGCGGGGCCAGAACAGATACGCAGTATTTT. The chain combines TRBV5-1 with TRBJ2-3; the match to TRBD2 covers 13 bases. This CDR3 has 20 residues. V trimming: 0 bases; J trimming: 3 bases; junction bases outside the gene matches: 13. Germline CDR1 and CDR2: SGHRS and YFSETQ.

This chain joins TRBV5-6 and TRBJ2-7, with D possibly matching TRBD2 (5 bases). The CDR3 spans 13 residues. The germline V gene has CDR1 SGHDT and CDR2 YYEEEE. V was shortened by 1 base and J by 2 bases, with 7 bases between the two germline ends. This CDR3 reads CASSLTGTYEQYF. The CDR3 coding sequence is TGTGCCAGCAGCTTGACGGGGACCTACGAGCAGTACTTC.

This chain uses TRBV19 with TRBJ1-1; TRBD1 might be the D (6 bases). CDR1 and CDR2 from the germline V gene are LNHDA and SQIVND (reference sequence). The CDR3 consists of 15 residues. The germline V and J ends were trimmed by 5 bases and 1 base, with 14 bases remaining between them. The CDR3 loop reads CASSATGTRNTEAFF. The CDR3 nucleotides read TGTGCCAGTAGTGCCACAGGGACCAGGAACACTGAAGCTTTCTTT.

This clone appeared once. This chain links TRBV30 with TRBJ2-1; D might be TRBD2 (6 bases). Germline-derived CDR1 and CDR2 are GTSNPN and SVGIG (reference sequence). CDR3 length: 13 amino acids. V was clipped by 1 base and J by 10 bases, with 14 bases between them. CDR3 DNA sequence: TGTGCCTGGAGTGCCCGGGGCCGGGGGGAGCAGTTCTTC. It encodes CAWSARGRGEQFF.

The genes are TRBV27 and TRBJ1-1, with 9 bases matching TRBD1. The CDR3 consists of 15 residues. With V trimmed by 4 bases and J by 5 bases, 8 bases remained unmatched. Germline V gives CDR1 MNHEY, CDR2 SMNVEV (reference sequence). The CDR3: CASSSTYRGQTEAFF. The DNA for the CDR3 is TGTGCCAGCAGTTCCACGTACAGGGGGCAAACTGAAGCTTTCTTT.

The gene calls are TRBV5-1 and TRBJ2-6, with 7 bases lining up with TRBD2. The CDR3 consists of 16 residues. Germline CDR1 and CDR2: SGHRS and YFSETQ. The V and J ends lost 5 bases and 0 bases, in that order; junction bases with no gene match: 5. The CDR3 sequence is CASRLALSSGANVLTF. In nucleotides, the CDR3 is TGCGCCAGCAGACTAGCGCTGAGCTCTGGGGCCAACGTCCTGACTTTC.

The chain uses TRBV7-9 and TRBJ2-3; tentatively, D is TRBD2 (6 bases). The germline V gene encodes CDR1 SEHNR and CDR2 FQNEAQ (reference sequence). Between the trimmed V and J ends, which lost 5 bases and 0 bases, there was a span of 18 bases. CDR3 length equals 17 residues. The CDR3 DNA is TGTGCCAGCAGCGGGCGGGACGGAGTTGCTAGCACAGATACGCAGTATTTT. Protein product: CASSGRDGVASTDTQYF. The full variable domain, its missing parts supplied by reference TRBV7-9 and TRBJ2-3, is DTGVSQNPRHKITKRGQNVTFRCDPISEHNRLYWYRQTLGQGPEFLTYFQNEAQLEKSRLLSDRFSAERPKGSFSTLEIQRTEQGDSAMYLCASSGRDGVASTDTQYFGPGTRLTVL.

This rearrangement joins TRBV18 to TRBJ2-1; D is unclear. CDR1 is KGHSH and CDR2 is LQKENI in the germline V gene. The germline V and J ends were trimmed by 7 bases and 3 bases, with 7 bases remaining between them. The CDR3 covers 12 residues. CDR3 amino acids: CASLGFYNEQFF. The DNA of the CDR3 is TGTGCCAGCTTGGGCTTCTACAATGAGCAGTTCTTC.

V is TRBV7-2 and J is TRBJ2-2; TRBD1 matches 8 bases. Germline V gene sequence: CDR1 SGHTA, CDR2 FQGNSA. CDR3 length: 15 residues. The V segment lost 7 bases and the J segment 6 bases; nucleotides outside the gene matches: 10. The CDR3 region is CASKQGQERSGELFF. The DNA for the CDR3 is TGTGCCAGCAAACAGGGACAGGAAAGGTCCGGGGAGCTGTTTTTT. Filled out from reference TRBV7-2 and TRBJ2-2, the complete variable domain reads GAGVSQSPSNKVTEKGKDVELRCDPISGHTALYWYRQSLGQGLEFLIYFQGNSAPDKSGLPSDRFSAERTGGSVSTLTIQRTQQEDSAVYLCASKQGQERSGELFFGEGSRLTVL.

The V and J genes are TRBV5-6 and TRBJ1-2, with D hard to call. The V end lost 4 bases, the J end lost 4 bases, and 14 bases lay between the germline ends. The CDR3 is 14 residues long. CDR1 SGHDT and CDR2 YYEEEE come from the germline V gene. In DNA, the CDR3 is TGTGCCAGCAGCATTCAGGCGTCGACCTATGGCTACACCTTC. Translating gives CASSIQASTYGYTF.

The chain carries TRBV7-2 and TRBJ2-1, with 7 bases that match TRBD1. J gave up 8 bases and V 5 bases, and 3 bases lay outside the gene matches. Germline V gives CDR1 SGHTA, CDR2 FQGNSA. The CDR3 extends over 12 amino acids. This CDR3 reads CASSKDRHEQFF. CDR3 nucleotide sequence: TGTGCCAGCAGCAAGGACAGGCATGAGCAGTTCTTC.

V gene TRBV5-4 combines with J gene TRBJ2-7; maybe TRBD2 (6 bases). Per the germline V gene, CDR1 is SGHNT and CDR2 is YYREEE (reference sequence). Trimming removed 3 bases at V and 0 bases at J, with 13 bases between. This CDR3 has 15 residues. The CDR3 reads CASSSLAISSYEQYF. The CDR3 bases are TGTGCCAGCAGCTCCCTAGCGATAAGCTCCTACGAGCAGTACTTC.

The chain couples TRBV11-1 to TRBJ2-1, with 13 bases matching TRBD2. V gave up 1 base and J gave up 9 bases; unmatched junction bases: 6. Germline CDR1 is SGHAT and CDR2 is FQDESV (reference sequence). The CDR3 length is 16 residues. In DNA, the CDR3 is TGTGCCAGCAGCTTAGTGGGGACTAGCGGGACAAGTGAGCAGTTCTTC. It specifies CASSLVGTSGTSEQFF.